This T cell receptor beta chain was sequenced in a study of PD-1 blockade in mismatch repair-deficient tumors. Overall study findings and caveats: Approximately 140 unique blood TCRs came from expansion to three of seven peptides.

Concerning this clone: Antigen unknown.

Time point of the sample: 10-day in vitro stimulation with candidate neoantigen peptide 5. PCR or immunohistochemistry showed mismatch repair deficiency in every enrolled patient. A roughly ten-day in vitro culture was run per each of about seven reactive peptides. Profiling relied on immunoSEQ multiplex PCR, and the TCRdb table lists in-frame clones only, not all of them. The sample lists roughly 15,000 clones, approximately 80% occurring once. Trimming stripped 3 bases from V and 0 bases from J, with 10 bases between. The germline V gene encodes CDR1 SGHRS and CDR2 YFSETQ. The length of the CDR3 is 15 residues.

The sequences come from cells cultured in vitro, collected from a patient treated with pembrolizumab. This chain joins TRBV5-1 and TRBJ1-3, with TRBD1 as a possible D gene (5 bases). The TCR comes from an adult with mismatch repair-deficient cancer. CDR3 in amino acids: CASSSQAYSGNTIYF. The DNA for the CDR3 is TGCGCCAGCAGCTCACAGGCATACTCTGGAAACACCATATATTTT. The whole variable domain, filled in from reference TRBV5-1 and TRBJ1-3, reads KAGVTQTPRYLIKTRGQQVTLSCSPISGHRSVSWYQQTPGQGLQFLFEYFSETQRNKGNFPGRFSGRQFSNSRSEMNVSTLELGDSALYLCASSSQAYSGNTIYFGEGSWLTVV.